These 2 T cell receptor beta chains came from one sample sequenced in a study of shared clonotypes between healthy human individuals. Produced via immunoSEQ multiplex PCR; TCRdb's table is partial and in-frame only. The table records approximately 2.5 million clones, 90% to 95% of them present only once. Sequencing was carried out using naive CD4+ T cells sorted from blood. Subset: CD45RA+ positively selected. These receptors came from a man aged 18 to 29 in good health.

The V gene is TRBV29-1, the J gene TRBJ1-1; D remains unclear. Trimming took 4 bases from V and 1 from J, leaving 7 bases between them. The CDR3 is 12 residues long. Germline CDR1 reads SQVTM; CDR2 reads ANQGSEA. This CDR3 reads CSVVLSNTEAFF. The CDR3 DNA sequence: TGCAGCGTTGTGCTCTCGAACACTGAAGCTTTCTTT.

Details on this clone: This sample also contains other DNA sequences that code for the same CDR3. The genes are TRBV2 and TRBJ2-3; D is undetermined. With 2 bases removed from V and 4 bases from J, the gap between germline ends came to 4 bases. Germline V gene lookup returns CDR1 SNHLY and CDR2 FYNNEI. CDR3 length: 12 residues. The CDR3 loop reads CASSELADTQYF. CDR3 coding DNA: TGTGCCAGCAGTGAATTGGCAGATACGCAGTATTTT.